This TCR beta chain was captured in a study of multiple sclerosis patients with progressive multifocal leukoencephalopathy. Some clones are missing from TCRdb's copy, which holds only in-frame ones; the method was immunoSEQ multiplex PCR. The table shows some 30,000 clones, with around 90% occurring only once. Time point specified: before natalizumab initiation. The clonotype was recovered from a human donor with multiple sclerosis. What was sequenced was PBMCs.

The CDR3 DNA reads as TGTGCCAGCAGTTACTCGGGGGCAGGGTCAGGTGCTTTCTTT. Its translation: CASSYSGAGSGAFF. The rearrangement joins TRBV6-5 to TRBJ1-1; the D gene is possibly TRBD1 (6 bases). V was pared by 0 bases and J by 11 bases, with 16 bases between. The CDR3 spans 14 residues. Germline V CDR1 and CDR2: MNHEY, SVGAGI.